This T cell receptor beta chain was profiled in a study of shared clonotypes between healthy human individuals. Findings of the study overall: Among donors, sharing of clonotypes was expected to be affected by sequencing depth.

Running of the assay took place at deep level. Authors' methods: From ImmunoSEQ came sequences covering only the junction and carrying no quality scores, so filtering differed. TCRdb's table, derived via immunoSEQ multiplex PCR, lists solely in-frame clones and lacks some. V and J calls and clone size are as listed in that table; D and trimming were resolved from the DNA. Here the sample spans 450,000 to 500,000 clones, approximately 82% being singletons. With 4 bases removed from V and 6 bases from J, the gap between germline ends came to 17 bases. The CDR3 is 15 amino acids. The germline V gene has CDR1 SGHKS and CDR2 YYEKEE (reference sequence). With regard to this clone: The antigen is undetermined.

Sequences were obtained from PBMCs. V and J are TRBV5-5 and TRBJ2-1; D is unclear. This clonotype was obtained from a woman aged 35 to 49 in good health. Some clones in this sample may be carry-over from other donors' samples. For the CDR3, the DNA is TGTGCCAGCAGCCCTACCCTCCTCTCACGCAATGAGCAGTTCTTC. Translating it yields CASSPTLLSRNEQFF.